This T cell receptor beta chain was observed in a study of CD8+ T cells in alopecia areata. RNA was extracted and reverse transcribed into cDNA as the sequencing template. Measured with immunoSEQ multiplex PCR; TCRdb has only the in-frame clones, and not every one. The table has around 200,000 clones, roughly three fifths seen once; the top ten hold over 10%. Treatment here: oral pan-JAK inhibitor, 5-10 mg twice daily. Sorting of CD4+ and CD8+ T cells was performed on PBMCs. The sequence was obtained from a human donor with alopecia areata. This material consisted of CD8+ T cells sorted from blood, taken at week 24, from a patient treated with tofacitinib.

The CDR3 region is CASSAGTGKNEQFF. The CDR3 DNA sequence: TGTGCCAGCAGCGCCGGGACAGGGAAGAATGAGCAGTTCTTC. The V gene is TRBV2, the J gene TRBJ2-1; 9 nucleotides agree with TRBD1. The junction had 7 bases not matched to a gene; V was cut back by 6 bases and J by 7 bases. The CDR3 extends over 14 amino acids. CDR1 is SNHLY and CDR2 is FYNNEI in the germline V gene. The variable domain in full, with the rest retrieved from reference TRBV2 and TRBJ2-1, is EPEVTQTPSHQVTQMGQEVILRCVPISNHLYFYWYRQILGQKVEFLVSFYNNEISEKSEIFDDQFSVERPDGSNFTLKIRSTKLEDSAMYFCASSAGTGKNEQFFGPGTRLTVL.